The entry below describes one T cell receptor (beta chain). Its antigen remains unknown. Other DNA sequences of this sample code for an identical CDR3. This sample was included in a study of OX40 agonist ivuxolimab in advanced cancers. Study background: Of mixed ages from about 23 to 85 and averaging about 65 years, the group was more than 65% male. General observations from the study: At 0.1 to 3.0 mg/kg, clonal expansion of CD4+ and CD8+ blood T cells had occurred by week 6. Patients with a partial response at 0.1-3.0 mg/kg had among the lowest clonal expansion.

Some clones are missing from TCRdb's copy, which holds only in-frame ones; the method was immunoSEQ multiplex PCR. The sample records some 75,000 clones, 70% to 90% being singletons. The CDR3 consists of 13 residues. Trimming removed 3 bases from V and 2 bases from J, with 7 bases in between. Germline-derived CDR1 and CDR2 are MNHNY and SVGAGI (reference sequence). The input for sequencing was CD4+ or CD8+ T cells sorted from blood, taken in a trial of the OX40 agonist ivuxolimab. The chain is built from TRBV6-6 and TRBJ1-1; TRBD1 might be the D (5 bases). The clonotype comes from an adult with an advanced solid tumor such as melanoma, head and neck, liver or kidney cancer. The CDR3 sequence: CASSYQGNTEAFF. CDR3 nucleotides: TGTGCCAGCAGTTATCAGGGAAACACTGAAGCTTTCTTT.